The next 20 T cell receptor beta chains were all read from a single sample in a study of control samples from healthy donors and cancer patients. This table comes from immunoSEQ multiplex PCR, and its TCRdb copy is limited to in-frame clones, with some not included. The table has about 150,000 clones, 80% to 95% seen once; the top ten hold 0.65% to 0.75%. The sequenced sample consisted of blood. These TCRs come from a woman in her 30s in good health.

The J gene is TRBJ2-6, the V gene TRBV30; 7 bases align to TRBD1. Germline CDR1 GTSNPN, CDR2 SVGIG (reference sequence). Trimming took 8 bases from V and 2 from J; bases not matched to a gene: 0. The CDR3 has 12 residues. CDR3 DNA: TGTGCCCAGGGGGCTGGGGCCAACGTCCTGACTTTC. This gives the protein CAQGAGANVLTF.

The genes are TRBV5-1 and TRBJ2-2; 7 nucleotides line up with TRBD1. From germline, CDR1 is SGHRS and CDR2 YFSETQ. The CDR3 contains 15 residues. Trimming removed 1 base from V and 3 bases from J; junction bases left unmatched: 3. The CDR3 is CASSLNRGDTGELFF. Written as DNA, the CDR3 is TGCGCCAGCAGCTTGAACAGGGGAGACACCGGGGAGCTGTTTTTT. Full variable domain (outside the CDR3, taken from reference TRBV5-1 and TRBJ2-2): KAGVTQTPRYLIKTRGQQVTLSCSPISGHRSVSWYQQTPGQGLQFLFEYFSETQRNKGNFPGRFSGRQFSNSRSEMNVSTLELGDSALYLCASSLNRGDTGELFFGEGSRLTVL.

CDR3: CASSVEGKRDTEAFF. CDR3 DNA: TGTGCCAGCAGCGTAGAGGGCAAAAGGGACACTGAAGCTTTCTTT. The gene calls are TRBV9 and TRBJ1-1, with no clear D. V gave up 0 bases and J gave up 3 bases, with 12 bases separating them. The length of the CDR3 is 15 residues. The germline CDR1 and CDR2 sequences are SGDLS and YYNGEE.

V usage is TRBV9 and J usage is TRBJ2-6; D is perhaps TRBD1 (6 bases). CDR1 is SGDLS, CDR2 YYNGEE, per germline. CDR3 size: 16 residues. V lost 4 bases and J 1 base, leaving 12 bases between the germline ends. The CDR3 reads CASSPWTDSGANVLTF. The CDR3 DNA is TGTGCCAGCAGCCCATGGACAGATTCTGGGGCCAACGTCCTGACTTTC.

The CDR3 protein is CASSQDGTGGRTDTQYF. The CDR3 nucleotides are TGTGCCAGCAGCCAAGATGGGACAGGGGGCAGAACAGATACGCAGTATTTT. The chain recombines TRBV4-2 with TRBJ2-3, with TRBD1 identical over 12 bases. CDR3 length: 17 amino acids. V gave up 0 bases and J gave up 3 bases; unmatched junction bases: 4. Germline V gives CDR1 LGHNA, CDR2 YNFKEQ.

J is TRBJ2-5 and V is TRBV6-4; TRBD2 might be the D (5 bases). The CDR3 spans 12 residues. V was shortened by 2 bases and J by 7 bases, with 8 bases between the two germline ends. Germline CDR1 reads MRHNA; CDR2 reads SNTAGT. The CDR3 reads CASSDGRGTQYF. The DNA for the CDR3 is TGTGCCAGCAGTGACGGCCGGGGGACCCAGTACTTC.

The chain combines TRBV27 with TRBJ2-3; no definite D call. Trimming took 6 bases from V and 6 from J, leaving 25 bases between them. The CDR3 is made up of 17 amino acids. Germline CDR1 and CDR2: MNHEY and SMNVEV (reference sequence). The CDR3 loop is CASSSRLLPAQRDTQYF. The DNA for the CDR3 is TGTGCCAGCAGCTCCAGACTGCTCCCGGCCCAGAGGGATACGCAGTATTTT.

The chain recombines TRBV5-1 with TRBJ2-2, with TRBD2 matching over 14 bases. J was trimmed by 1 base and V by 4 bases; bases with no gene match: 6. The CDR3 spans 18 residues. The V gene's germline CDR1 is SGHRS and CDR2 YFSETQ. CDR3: CASSHGGTSGRNTGELFF. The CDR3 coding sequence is TGCGCCAGCAGCCATGGGGGGACTAGCGGGAGGAACACCGGGGAGCTGTTTTTT.

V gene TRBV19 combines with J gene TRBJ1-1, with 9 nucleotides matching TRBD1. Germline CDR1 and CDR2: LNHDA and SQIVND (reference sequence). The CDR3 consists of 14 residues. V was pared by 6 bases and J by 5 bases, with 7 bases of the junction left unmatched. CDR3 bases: TGTGCCAGTAGCGACTACAGGGGGCGTACTGAAGCTTTCTTT. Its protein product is CASSDYRGRTEAFF. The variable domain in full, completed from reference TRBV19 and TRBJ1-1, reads DGGITQSPKYLFRKEGQNVTLSCEQNLNHDAMYWYRQDPGQGLRLIYYSQIVNDFQKGDIAEGYSVSREKKESFPLTVTSAQKNPTAFYLCASSDYRGRTEAFFGQGTRLTVV.

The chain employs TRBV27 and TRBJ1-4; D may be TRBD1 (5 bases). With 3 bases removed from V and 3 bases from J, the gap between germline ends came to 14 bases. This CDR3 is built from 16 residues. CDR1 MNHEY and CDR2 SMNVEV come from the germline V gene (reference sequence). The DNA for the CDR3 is TGTGCCAGCAGTTTCGGTTGGGGGACCTCTAATGAAAAACTGTTTTTT. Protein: CASSFGWGTSNEKLFF. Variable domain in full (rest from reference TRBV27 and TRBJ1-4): EAQVTQNPRYLITVTGKKLTVTCSQNMNHEYMSWYRQDPGLGLRQIYYSMNVEVTDKGDVPEGYKVSRKEKRNFPLILESPSPNQTSLYFCASSFGWGTSNEKLFFGSGTQLSVL.

The CDR3 is CASSESEGSAQYF. The CDR3, as DNA: TGTGCCAGCAGTGAGAGCGAGGGAAGTGCGCAGTATTTT. The rearrangement links TRBV6-4 to TRBJ2-3; D might be TRBD2 (5 bases). Trimming left V 3 bases short and J 10 bases short, with 14 bases between. The CDR3 is 13 amino acids. CDR1 is MRHNA and CDR2 is SNTAGT in the germline V gene.

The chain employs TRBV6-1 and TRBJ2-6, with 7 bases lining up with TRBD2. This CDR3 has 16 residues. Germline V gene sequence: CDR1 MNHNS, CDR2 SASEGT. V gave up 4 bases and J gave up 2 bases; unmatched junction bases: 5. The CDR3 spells CASSVQSGAGANVLTF. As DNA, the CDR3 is TGTGCCAGCAGTGTTCAGAGCGGGGCTGGGGCCAACGTCCTGACTTTC.

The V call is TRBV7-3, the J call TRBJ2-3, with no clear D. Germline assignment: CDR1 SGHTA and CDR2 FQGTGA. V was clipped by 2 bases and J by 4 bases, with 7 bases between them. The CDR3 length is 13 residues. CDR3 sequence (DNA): TGTGCCAGCAGCTTATCGGCATCAGATACGCAGTATTTT. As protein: CASSLSASDTQYF.

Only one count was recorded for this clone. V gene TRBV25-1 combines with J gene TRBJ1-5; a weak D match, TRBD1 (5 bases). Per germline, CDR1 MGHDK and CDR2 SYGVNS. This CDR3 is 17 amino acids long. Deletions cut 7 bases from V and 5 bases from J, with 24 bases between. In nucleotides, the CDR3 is TGTGCCAGCACTCAATGGGCTGGGGGAAGGAGCTATCAGCCCCAGCATTTT. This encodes CASTQWAGGRSYQPQHF.

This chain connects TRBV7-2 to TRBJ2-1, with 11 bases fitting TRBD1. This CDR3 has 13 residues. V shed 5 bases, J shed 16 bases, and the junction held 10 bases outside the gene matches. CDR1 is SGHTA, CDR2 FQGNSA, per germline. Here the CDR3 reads CASSPRRTGGFFF. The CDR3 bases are TGTGCCAGCAGCCCCCGTAGGACAGGGGGCTTCTTCTTC. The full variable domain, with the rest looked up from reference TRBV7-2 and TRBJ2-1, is GAGVSQSPSNKVTEKGKDVELRCDPISGHTALYWYRQSLGQGLEFLIYFQGNSAPDKSGLPSDRFSAERTGGSVSTLTIQRTQQEDSAVYLCASSPRRTGGFFFGPGTRLTVL.

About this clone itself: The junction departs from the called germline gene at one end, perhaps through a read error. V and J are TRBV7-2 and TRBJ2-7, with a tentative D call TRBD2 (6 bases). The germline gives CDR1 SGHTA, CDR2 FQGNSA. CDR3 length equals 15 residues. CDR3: CAGSFDSSVYYEQYF. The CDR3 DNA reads TGTGCCGGCAGCTTCGATTCTAGCGTATACTACGAGCAGTACTTC.

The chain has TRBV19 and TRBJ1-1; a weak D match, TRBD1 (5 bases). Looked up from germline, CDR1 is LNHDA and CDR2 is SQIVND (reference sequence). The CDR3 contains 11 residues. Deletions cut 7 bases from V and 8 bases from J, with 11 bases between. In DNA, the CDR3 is TGTGCCAGTACCCTGGGGCCGGAAGCTTTCTTT. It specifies CASTLGPEAFF.

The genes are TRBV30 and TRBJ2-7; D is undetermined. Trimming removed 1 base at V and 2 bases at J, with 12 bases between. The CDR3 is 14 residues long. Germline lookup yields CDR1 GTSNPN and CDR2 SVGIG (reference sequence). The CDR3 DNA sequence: TGTGCCTGGAGTGGACAAACGCTTCCCTACGAGCAGTACTTC. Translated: CAWSGQTLPYEQYF.

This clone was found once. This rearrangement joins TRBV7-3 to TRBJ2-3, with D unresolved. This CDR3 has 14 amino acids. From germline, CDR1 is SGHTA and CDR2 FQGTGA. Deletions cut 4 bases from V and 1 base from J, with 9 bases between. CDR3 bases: TGTGCCAGCAGCTCAGCGACTCGCACAGATACGCAGTATTTT. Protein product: CASSSATRTDTQYF.

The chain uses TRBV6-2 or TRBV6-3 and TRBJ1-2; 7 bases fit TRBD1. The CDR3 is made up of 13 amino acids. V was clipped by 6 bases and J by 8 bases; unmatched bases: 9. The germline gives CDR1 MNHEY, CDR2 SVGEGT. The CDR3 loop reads CASSLNRGSGYTF. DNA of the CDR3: TGTGCCAGCAGCCTGAACAGGGGAAGCGGCTACACCTTC.